This T cell receptor beta chain was observed in a study of blood T cell repertoires in COVID-19. The overall study: Spain, Italy and the United States supplied samples that represented acute and convalescent COVID-19. T cells, B-cell-depleted T cells, or PBMCs provided the cDNA or gDNA that served as material.

In assigning cohorts, the study relied on participant-reported clinical history. Germline CDR1 LGHDT, CDR2 YNNKEL (reference sequence). V lost 5 bases and J lost 6; bases outside the gene matches: 12. The CDR3 runs to 18 residues. This clone was picked up one time. The assay was immunoSEQ multiplex PCR, and TCRdb's table has in-frame clones only and misses some. The data show about 180,000 clones, 80% to 90% seen once. The rearrangement joins TRBV3-1 (or the pseudogene TRBV3-2) to TRBJ2-1; 14 nucleotides align to TRBD2. This TCR came from a woman aged 18-29 years who had recovered from COVID-19. Material: PBMCs or T cells enriched from blood (not recorded which). In DNA form, the CDR3 reads TGTGCCAGCAGCAAGGGACTAGCGGGGGTCCGGGGAACCAATGAGCAGTTCTTC. Encoded protein: CASSKGLAGVRGTNEQFF.